Listed here are 28 T cell receptor beta chains from one sample, sequenced in a study of early T cells in non-severe SARS-CoV-2 infection (dated by TCRdb to about 2021). The library relied on 5' RACE. Sequencing was performed on a NextSeq 500. Clones were called with MiXCR by TCRdb after fastp trimmed the public reads at Q25, and only in-frame beta chains were retained. Every CDR3 protein is listed once, alongside the most common genes and DNA of its rows. The sample table contains 65,000 to 70,000 distinct CDR3 sequences; only one count was recorded for 12% of them. Around 1.7% of the sample goes to the ten largest clones. Material for sequencing was whole blood. These TCRs come from an adult who was a healthcare worker with PCR-confirmed SARS-CoV-2 infection or an uninfected control (not recorded which).

Many counts were recorded for this clonotype. V is TRBV11-2 and J is TRBJ2-2; D not certain. Per the germline V gene, CDR1 is SGHAT and CDR2 is FQNNGV. Trimming pared 3 bases from V and 0 bases from J, leaving 8 bases between. The CDR3 loop spans 15 amino acids. The CDR3 here is CASSFLQTNTGELFF. CDR3 bases: TGTGCCAGCAGCTTCCTACAGACGAACACCGGGGAGCTGTTTTTT.

This clonotype appeared many times. The V and J genes are TRBV7-9 and TRBJ1-6; D remains unclear. Trimming stripped 3 bases from V and 4 bases from J, with 7 bases between. The CDR3 is 14 amino acids. Germline V lookup: CDR1 SEHNR, CDR2 FQNEAQ (reference sequence). For the CDR3, the DNA is TGTGCCAGCAGCTTCGAACAGTATAATTCACCCCTCCACTTT. This sequence encodes CASSFEQYNSPLHF.

This clonotype has ten or more counts. CDR3 bases: TGTGCCAGCAGTGCTTCGGGAAGCATGAACACTGAAGCTTTCTTT. Protein product: CASSASGSMNTEAFF. The rearrangement uses TRBV6-4 and TRBJ1-1; no clear D. Germline-derived CDR1 and CDR2 are MRHNA and SNTAGT. Trimming removed 4 bases from V and 0 bases from J, with 12 bases in between. The CDR3 is made up of 15 amino acids.

The V and J genes are TRBV3-1 and TRBJ2-5, with a weak D call TRBD1 (5 bases). Between the trimmed V and J ends, which lost 1 base and 2 bases, there was a span of 11 bases. CDR3 length: 15 amino acids. Germline CDR1 and CDR2: LGHDT and YNNKEL (reference sequence). DNA for the CDR3: TGTGCCAGCAGCCAAGTCGCGACAGATCAAGAGACCCAGTACTTC. The encoded protein is CASSQVATDQETQYF.

The chain carries TRBV4-3 and TRBJ1-2, with a possible D match to TRBD1 (5 bases). Germline CDR1 reads LGHNA; CDR2 reads YSLEER. The length of the CDR3 is 14 residues. V gave up 0 bases and J gave up 2 bases, with 7 bases separating them. CDR3 sequence (DNA): TGCGCCAGCAGCCAAGATGGGGACAACTATGGCTACACCTTC. Protein sequence: CASSQDGDNYGYTF.

Many counts were recorded for this clonotype. This chain uses TRBV10-3 with TRBJ1-6; D unclear. Trimming took off 0 bases at V and 11 bases at J, with 14 bases between the two ends. CDR1 is ENHRY, CDR2 SYGVKD, per germline. CDR3 size: 15 residues. The CDR3 DNA sequence: TGTGCCATCAGTGAGTCGCGCGCTCCCACGGCACCCCTCCACTTT. It encodes CAISESRAPTAPLHF.

The chain recombines TRBV20-1 with TRBJ1-4, with unresolved D. Germline V lookup: CDR1 DFQATT, CDR2 SNEGSKA (reference sequence). The CDR3 is 15 amino acids. Trimming took off 0 bases at V and 3 bases at J, with 11 bases between the two ends. The CDR3: CSARDVGSSNEKLFF. Here the CDR3 DNA reads TGCAGTGCTAGAGATGTAGGGTCTTCTAATGAAAAACTGTTTTTT.

This clonotype was picked up a small number of times. CDR3 sequence (DNA): TGCGCCAGCAGCCAAGAGCCTGGGGGGCGCTTTCCCCACGAGCAGTACTTC. Encoded protein: CASSQEPGGRFPHEQYF. V usage is TRBV4-3 and J usage is TRBJ2-7; D is possibly TRBD1 or TRBD2 (6 bases each). CDR3 length: 17 amino acids. Germline CDR1 is LGHNA and CDR2 is YSLEER. V lost 0 bases to trimming and J lost 5 bases, with 20 bases between them.

The rearrangement links TRBV7-8 to TRBJ2-2; D possibly matches TRBD1 or TRBD2 (5 bases each). Germline CDR1 and CDR2: SGHVS and FQNEAQ. This CDR3 is 14 amino acids long. V shed 0 bases and J shed 3 bases, with 5 bases lying between them. CDR3 in DNA: TGTGCCAGCAGCTTAGCGGGGGACACCGGGGAGCTGTTTTTT. This encodes CASSLAGDTGELFF.

This clonotype was seen many times. V and J are TRBV20-1 and TRBJ1-2; TRBD1 matches at 9 bases. Germline V gene data show CDR1 as DFQATT and CDR2 as SNEGSKA (reference sequence). CDR3 length equals 16 residues. Here the CDR3 reads CSAAPTGGERSYGYTF. The CDR3 nucleotides read TGCAGCGCAGCCCCGACAGGGGGAGAAAGGTCCTATGGCTACACCTTC.

The CDR3 protein is CASSSTGTLQPQHF. The CDR3 nucleotides read TGTGCCAGCAGTTCGACCGGGACCCTCCAGCCCCAGCATTTT. The genes are TRBV12-3 or TRBV12-4 and TRBJ1-5; the D gene is possibly TRBD1 (5 bases). There are 14 residues in the CDR3. Trimming shortened V by 4 bases and J by 7 bases, and 14 bases separated the two germline ends.

The table lists this clonotype with a few counts. The gene calls are TRBV19 and TRBJ2-5; D remains unclear. CDR1 is LNHDA and CDR2 is SQIVND in the germline V gene (reference sequence). CDR3 size: 13 residues. V lost 7 bases and J lost 7, with 16 bases in between. In DNA, the CDR3 is TGTGCCAGTACCATGACGCTGACGGGGACCCAGTACTTC. This translates into CASTMTLTGTQYF.

This clonotype turned up a few times. The chain combines TRBV5-6 with TRBJ1-5; D is uncertain. V lost 0 bases and J lost 1, with 11 bases in between. Germline assignment: CDR1 SGHDT and CDR2 YYEEEE. The CDR3 loop spans 16 amino acids. For the CDR3, the DNA is TGTGCCAGCAGCTTGGGGCAGGTGATGAGCAATCAGCCCCAGCATTTT. Translated: CASSLGQVMSNQPQHF.

This clonotype was detected ten times or more. The chain uses TRBV10-2 and TRBJ1-4, with TRBD1 matching 9 bases. The CDR3 loop spans 14 amino acids. Per the germline V gene, CDR1 is WSHSY and CDR2 is SAAADI. V shed 2 bases, J shed 11 bases, and the junction held 6 bases outside the gene matches. CDR3 DNA: TGCGCCAGCAGTGAGCTTAGGACAGGGGAGAAACTGTTTTTT. This gives the protein CASSELRTGEKLFF.

This clonotype is a singleton in its sample. The chain is built from TRBV3-1 and TRBJ2-7; D uncertain. The CDR3 runs to 14 residues. V dropped 3 bases and J dropped 6 bases, with 15 bases sitting between them. Germline V gives CDR1 LGHDT, CDR2 YNNKEL (reference sequence). The CDR3 sequence: CASSQDPLGGEQYF. The CDR3 nucleotides read TGTGCCAGCAGCCAGGACCCTCTCGGTGGCGAGCAGTACTTC.

This clonotype was recorded a few times. The chain uses TRBV2 and TRBJ1-2, with a weak D call TRBD1 (5 bases). The germline V gene encodes CDR1 SNHLY and CDR2 FYNNEI. The CDR3 has 12 residues. The V and J ends lost 7 bases and 2 bases respectively, with 8 bases between them. The CDR3 DNA reads as TGTGCCAGCACCGGGACGAACTATGGCTACACCTTC. Translating it yields CASTGTNYGYTF.

The chain uses TRBV11-2 and TRBJ2-1; D uncertain. CDR1 is SGHAT, CDR2 FQNNGV, per germline. Trimming took 3 bases from V and 4 from J, leaving 16 bases between them. This CDR3 is 16 amino acids long. Here the CDR3 DNA reads TGTGCCAGCAGCTTTCTGGGCTTGGAAGAATACAATGAGCAGTTCTTC. Its protein is CASSFLGLEEYNEQFF. The full variable domain, in which reference TRBV11-2 and TRBJ2-1 provide the parts outside the CDR3, is EAGVAQSPRYKIIEKRQSVAFWCNPISGHATLYWYQQILGQGPKLLIQFQNNGVVDDSQLPKDRFSAERLKGVDSTLKIQPAKLEDSAVYLCASSFLGLEEYNEQFFGPGTRLTVL.

For the CDR3, the DNA is TGTGCCAGCAGTCTAGGAGGGACAGGGAACACAGATACGCAGTATTTT. It codes for CASSLGGTGNTDTQYF. This rearrangement joins TRBV6-6 to TRBJ2-3; 9 nucleotides agree with TRBD1. This CDR3 is built from 16 residues. The trim removed 5 bases at V and 2 bases at J, leaving 8 bases unmatched. Germline V gene data show CDR1 as MNHNY and CDR2 as SVGAGI (reference sequence).

There are many counts of this clonotype. The V gene is TRBV3-1, the J gene TRBJ2-7, with D unclear. Germline V lookup: CDR1 LGHDT, CDR2 YNNKEL (reference sequence). The CDR3 is made up of 13 amino acids. Trimming stripped 0 bases from V and 7 bases from J, with 10 bases between. In DNA form, the CDR3 reads TGTGCCAGCAGCCAAGATCTCCTCGGAGAGCAGTACTTC. This codes for CASSQDLLGEQYF.

This clonotype was picked up a small number of times. The rearrangement uses TRBV10-1 and TRBJ2-2; D could derive from TRBD1 or TRBD2 (5 bases each). Germline CDR1 is WNHNN and CDR2 is SYGVQD (reference sequence). The V end lost 3 bases, the J end lost 6 bases, and 14 bases lay between the germline ends. The CDR3 runs 15 residues. The CDR3 sequence is CASSDLGPRPGELFF. The CDR3 DNA is TGCGCCAGCAGTGATTTGGGACCCCGGCCCGGGGAGCTGTTTTTT.

The V gene is TRBV5-5, the J gene TRBJ1-3, with TRBD1 matching 9 bases. The CDR3 runs 15 residues. J gave up 3 bases and V 3 bases, and 4 bases lay outside the gene matches. CDR1 is SGHKS, CDR2 YYEKEE, per germline (reference sequence). CDR3 bases: TGTGCCAGCAGCTCACAGGGGGCGCTTGGAAACACCATATATTTT. It is translated as CASSSQGALGNTIYF.

This clonotype was counted between two and nine times. The rearrangement links TRBV3-1 to TRBJ2-5, with D tentatively TRBD2 (5 bases). The CDR3 length is 16 residues. Trimming removed 5 bases from V and 4 bases from J, with 20 bases in between. Per the germline V gene, CDR1 is LGHDT and CDR2 is YNNKEL (reference sequence). CDR3 amino acids: CASSLMGSRRIETQYF. CDR3 DNA: TGTGCCAGCAGCTTGATGGGGAGTCGGAGGATAGAGACCCAGTACTTC.

There are many counts of this clonotype. The chain carries TRBV7-2 and TRBJ2-1, with 10 bases matching TRBD2. Germline trimming cut 5 bases from V and 5 bases from J; bases unmatched to any gene: 6. The CDR3 length is 15 residues. The germline V gene encodes CDR1 SGHTA and CDR2 FQGNSA. CDR3 residues: CASSLSGGTHNEQFF. CDR3 coding DNA: TGTGCCAGCAGCCTTAGCGGGGGGACCCACAATGAGCAGTTCTTC.

The CDR3 protein is CASSYAGDTQYF. CDR3 in DNA: TGTGCCAGCAGTTACGCGGGAGATACGCAGTATTTT. This rearrangement joins TRBV6-5 to TRBJ2-3; D might be TRBD2 (5 bases). Trimming stripped 2 bases from V and 5 bases from J, with 5 bases between. CDR3 size: 12 residues. Per the germline V gene, CDR1 is MNHEY and CDR2 is SVGAGI.

CDR3 sequence: CASSLQGRGTNEKLFF. CDR3 nucleotides: TGTGCCAGCAGCCTACAGGGTCGGGGGACTAATGAAAAACTGTTTTTT. This chain links TRBV7-2 with TRBJ1-4; D might be TRBD1 (6 bases). The CDR3 spans 16 residues. V lost 5 bases and J 2 bases, leaving 15 bases between the germline ends. Germline CDR1 and CDR2: SGHTA and FQGNSA.

This chain connects TRBV27 to TRBJ2-5; D unclear. Germline lookup yields CDR1 MNHEY and CDR2 SMNVEV (reference sequence). This CDR3 is 13 amino acids long. Trimming took 8 bases from V and 0 from J, leaving 10 bases between them. This CDR3 is CASAYYYQETQYF. The CDR3 bases are TGTGCCAGCGCCTATTACTACCAAGAGACCCAGTACTTC.

In this sample, this clonotype turned up a few times. V and J are TRBV2 and TRBJ1-6; tentative D call: TRBD1 (6 bases). CDR1 is SNHLY and CDR2 is FYNNEI in the germline V gene. CDR3 length: 13 amino acids. V was pared by 5 bases and J by 7 bases, with 9 bases between. The CDR3 bases are TGTGCCAGCAGTTTAACAGGGAATTCACCCCTCCACTTT. It yields the protein CASSLTGNSPLHF.

This clonotype has a handful of counts. The chain recombines TRBV27 with TRBJ2-2; D is unclear. V was shortened by 5 bases and J by 8 bases, with 12 bases between the two germline ends. The CDR3 extends over 13 amino acids. Germline V gene sequence: CDR1 MNHEY, CDR2 SMNVEV (reference sequence). CDR3 residues: CASSPWTEGELFF. As DNA, the CDR3 is TGTGCCAGCAGTCCGTGGACCGAGGGGGAGCTGTTTTTT.